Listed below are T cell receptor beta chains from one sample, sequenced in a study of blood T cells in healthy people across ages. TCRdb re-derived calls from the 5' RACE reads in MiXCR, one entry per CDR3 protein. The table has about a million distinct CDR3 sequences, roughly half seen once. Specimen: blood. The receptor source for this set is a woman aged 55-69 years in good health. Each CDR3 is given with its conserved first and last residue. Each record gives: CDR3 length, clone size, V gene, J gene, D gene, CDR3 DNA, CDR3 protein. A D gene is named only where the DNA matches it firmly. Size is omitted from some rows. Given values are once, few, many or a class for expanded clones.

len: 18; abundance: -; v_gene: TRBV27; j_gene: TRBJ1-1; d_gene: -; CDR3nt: TGTGCCAGCAGTTTATCGGCTATCGGGGGGGGCGTGAACACTGAAGCTTTCTTT; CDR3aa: CASSLSAIGGGVNTEAFF
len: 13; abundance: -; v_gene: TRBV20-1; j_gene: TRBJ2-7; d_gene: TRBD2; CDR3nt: TGCAGTGCCCCCAGGACTAGCGGCAATGAGCAGTACTTC; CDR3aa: CSAPRTSGNEQYF
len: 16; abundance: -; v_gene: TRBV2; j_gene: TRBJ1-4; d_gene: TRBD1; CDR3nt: TGTGCCAGCAGTGAAGACCGGACAGGGGCGAATGAAAAACTGTTTTTT; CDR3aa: CASSEDRTGANEKLFF
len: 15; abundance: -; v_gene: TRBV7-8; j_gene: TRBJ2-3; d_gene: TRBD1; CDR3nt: TGTGCCAGCAGCCCACAGGGGGCGTCCACAGATACGCAGTATTTT; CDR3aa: CASSPQGASTDTQYF
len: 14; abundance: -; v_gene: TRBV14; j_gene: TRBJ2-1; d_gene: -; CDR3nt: TGTGCCAGCAGCCAGGGCAGGGTTTACAATGAGCAGTTCTTC; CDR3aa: CASSQGRVYNEQFF
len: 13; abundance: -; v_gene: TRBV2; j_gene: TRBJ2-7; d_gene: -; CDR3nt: TGTGCCAGCAGGGGTCAAGTAGCCTACGAGCAGTACTTC; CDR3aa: CASRGQVAYEQYF
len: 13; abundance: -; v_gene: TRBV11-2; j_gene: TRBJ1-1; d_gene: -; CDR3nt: TGTGCCAGCCAGATGGGGATGAACACTGAAGCTTTCTTT; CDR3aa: CASQMGMNTEAFF
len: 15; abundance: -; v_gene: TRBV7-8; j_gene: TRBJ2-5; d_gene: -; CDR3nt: TGTGCCAGCAGCTTAGCGGCTAGCGTGGGGGAGACCCAGTACTTC; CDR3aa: CASSLAASVGETQYF
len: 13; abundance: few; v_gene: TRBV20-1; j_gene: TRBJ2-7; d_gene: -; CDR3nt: TGCAGTGTTAGACGGCCAGGGTCCTACGAGCAGTACTTC; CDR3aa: CSVRRPGSYEQYF
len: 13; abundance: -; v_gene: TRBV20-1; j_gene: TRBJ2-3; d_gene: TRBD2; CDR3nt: TGCAGTGCTAGGTCCGGCGGGAGTTCCTACACGTATTTT; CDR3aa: CSARSGGSSYTYF
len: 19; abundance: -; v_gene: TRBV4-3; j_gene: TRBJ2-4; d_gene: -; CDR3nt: TGCGCCAGCAGCCAAGATTCTTACGGGTACCCGTATGGCAAAAACATTCAGTACTTC; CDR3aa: CASSQDSYGYPYGKNIQYF
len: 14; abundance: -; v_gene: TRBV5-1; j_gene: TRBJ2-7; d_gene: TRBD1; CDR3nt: TGCGCCACTACACAGGGGTTGGGGCCCTACGAGCAGTACTTC; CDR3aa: CATTQGLGPYEQYF
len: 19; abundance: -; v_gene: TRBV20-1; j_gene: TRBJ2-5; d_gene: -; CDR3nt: TGCAGTGCTACTCCGTTGGTGACTGATTTATGGGGCCGGGGGTATGAGCAGTACTTC; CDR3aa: CSATPLVTDLWGRGYEQYF
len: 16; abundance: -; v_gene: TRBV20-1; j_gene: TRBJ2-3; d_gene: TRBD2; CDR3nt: TGCAGTGCTATACGGGCCGTAGCGGGAATGACAGATACGCAGTATTTT; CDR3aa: CSAIRAVAGMTDTQYF
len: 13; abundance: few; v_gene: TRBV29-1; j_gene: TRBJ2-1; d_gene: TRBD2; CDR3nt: TGCAGCGGGGGACTAGCGGGAGAGAATGAGCAGTTCTTC; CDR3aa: CSGGLAGENEQFF
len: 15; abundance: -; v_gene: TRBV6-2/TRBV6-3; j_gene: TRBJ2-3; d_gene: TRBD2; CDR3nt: TGTGCCAGCAGTTTCAAAGCGGGAGAAGGAGATACGCAGTATTTT; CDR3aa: CASSFKAGEGDTQYF
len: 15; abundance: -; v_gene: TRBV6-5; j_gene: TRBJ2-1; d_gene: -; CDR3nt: TGTGCCAGCAGTCGAACCAGGGAACTCTCGAATGAGCAGTTCTTC; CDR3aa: CASSRTRELSNEQFF
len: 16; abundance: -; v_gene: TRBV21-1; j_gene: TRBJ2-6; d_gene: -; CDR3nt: TGTGCCAGTCCCCTTAAGATCCACTCTGGGGCCAACGTCCTGACTTTC; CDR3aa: CASPLKIHSGANVLTF
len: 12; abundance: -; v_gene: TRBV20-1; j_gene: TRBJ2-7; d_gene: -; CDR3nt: TGCAGTGCTAGTCCCGGCTACAATGAGCAGTACTTC; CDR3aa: CSASPGYNEQYF
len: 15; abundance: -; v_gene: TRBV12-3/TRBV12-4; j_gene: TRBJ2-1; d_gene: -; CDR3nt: TGTGCCAGCAGTTTCGATGTTGATAGGAACAATGAGCAGTTCTTC; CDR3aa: CASSFDVDRNNEQFF
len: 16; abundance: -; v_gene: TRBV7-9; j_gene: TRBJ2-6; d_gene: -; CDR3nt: TGTGCCAGCAAGGAGACACCAACGGTCGGGGCCAACGTCCTGACTTTC; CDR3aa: CASKETPTVGANVLTF
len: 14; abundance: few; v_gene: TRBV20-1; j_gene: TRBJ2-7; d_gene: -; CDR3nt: TGCAGTGCTAGAGCAGGGGCGGGTGGAGACGAGCAGTACTTC; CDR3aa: CSARAGAGGDEQYF
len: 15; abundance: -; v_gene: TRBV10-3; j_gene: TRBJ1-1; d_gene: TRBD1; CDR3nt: TGTGCCATCATGAGGACAGGGGGCGGAGGCACTGAAGCTTTCTTT; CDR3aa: CAIMRTGGGGTEAFF
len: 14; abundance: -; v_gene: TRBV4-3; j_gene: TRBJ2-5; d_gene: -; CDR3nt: TGCGCCGGCAGCCAAGAGAGGGTGCGCTACAAGCAGTACTTC; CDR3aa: CAGSQERVRYKQYF
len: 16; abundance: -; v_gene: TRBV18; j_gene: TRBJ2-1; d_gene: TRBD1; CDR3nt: TGTGCCAGCTCACCAAAAGGGACAGGGTCGCACAATGAGCAGTTCTTC; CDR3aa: CASSPKGTGSHNEQFF
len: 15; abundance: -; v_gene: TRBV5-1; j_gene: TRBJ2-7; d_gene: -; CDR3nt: TGCGCCAGCAGTCAAACCACCCTTCGAACAGACGAGCAGTACTTC; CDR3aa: CASSQTTLRTDEQYF
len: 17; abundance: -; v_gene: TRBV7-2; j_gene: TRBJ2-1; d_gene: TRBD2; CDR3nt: TGTGCCAGCAGCTCTCCAGGGAATCTAGCGGGAAGTAATGAGCAGTTCTTC; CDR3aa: CASSSPGNLAGSNEQFF
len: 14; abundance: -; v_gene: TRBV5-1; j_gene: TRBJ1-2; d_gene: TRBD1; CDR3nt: TGCGCCAGCAGCTTGGGCACAGGGGGCCGTGGCTACACCTTC; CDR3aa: CASSLGTGGRGYTF
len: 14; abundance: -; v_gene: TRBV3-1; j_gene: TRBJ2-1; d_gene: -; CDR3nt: TGTGCCAGCAGCCCCACACCCTTTCGGAATGAGCAGTTCTTC; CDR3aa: CASSPTPFRNEQFF
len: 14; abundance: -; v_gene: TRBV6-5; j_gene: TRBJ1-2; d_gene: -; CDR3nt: TGTGCCAGCAGTCCTATTACTGGATTCTATGGCTACACCTTC; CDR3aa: CASSPITGFYGYTF
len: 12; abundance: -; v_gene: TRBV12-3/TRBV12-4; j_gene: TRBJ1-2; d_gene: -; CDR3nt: TGTGCCAGCACCCCAGGAGGGATCCGCTACACCTTC; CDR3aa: CASTPGGIRYTF
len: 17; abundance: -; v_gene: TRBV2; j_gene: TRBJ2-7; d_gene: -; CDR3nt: TGTGCCAGCAGTGTATCTCGCGTCGGGCGGCAAGTCTACGAGCAGTACTTC; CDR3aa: CASSVSRVGRQVYEQYF
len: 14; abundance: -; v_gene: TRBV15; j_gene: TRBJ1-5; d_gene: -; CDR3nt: TGTGCCACCAGCAGTGAGGGCGATAATCAGCCCCAGCATTTT; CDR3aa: CATSSEGDNQPQHF
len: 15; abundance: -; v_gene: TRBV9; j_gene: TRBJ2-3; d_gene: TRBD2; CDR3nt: TGTGCCAGCAGCACTAGCGGGAGGCCCCCAGATACGCAGTATTTT; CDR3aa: CASSTSGRPPDTQYF
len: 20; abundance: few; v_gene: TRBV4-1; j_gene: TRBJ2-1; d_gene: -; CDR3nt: TGCGCCAGCAGCGTACTACTAGTCGCGCAAAAATGGGGCTCCTACAATGAGCAGTTCTTC; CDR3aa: CASSVLLVAQKWGSYNEQFF
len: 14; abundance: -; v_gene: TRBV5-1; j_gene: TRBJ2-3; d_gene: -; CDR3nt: TGCGCCAGCAGCTTGGACAGCCCAATAGATACGCAGTATTTT; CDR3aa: CASSLDSPIDTQYF
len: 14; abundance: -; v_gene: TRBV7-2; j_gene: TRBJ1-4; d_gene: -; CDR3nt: TGTGCCAGCAGCCTCGGCGGCATTACTGAAAAACTGTTTTTT; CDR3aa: CASSLGGITEKLFF
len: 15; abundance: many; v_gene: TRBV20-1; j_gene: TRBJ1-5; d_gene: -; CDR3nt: TGCAGTGCTAGAGACGGGGGGCGAGTAAATCAGCCCCAGCATTTT; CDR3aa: CSARDGGRVNQPQHF
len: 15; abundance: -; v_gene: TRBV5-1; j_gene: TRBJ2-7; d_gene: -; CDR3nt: TGCGCCAGCAGCTTAGAGGGGTTCACCTCCTACGAGCAGTACTTC; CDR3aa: CASSLEGFTSYEQYF
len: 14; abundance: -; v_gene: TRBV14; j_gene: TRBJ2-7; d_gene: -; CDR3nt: TGTGCCAGCAGCCCAGGGAATTTGGGTTACGAGCAGTACTTC; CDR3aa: CASSPGNLGYEQYF
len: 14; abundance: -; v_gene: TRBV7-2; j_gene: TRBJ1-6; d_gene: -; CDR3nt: TGTGCCAGCAGCTTAGCCCGTGCTAATTCACCCCTCCACTTT; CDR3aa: CASSLARANSPLHF
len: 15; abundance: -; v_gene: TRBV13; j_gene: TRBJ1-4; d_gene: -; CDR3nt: TGTGCCAGCAGCTCGGGACATATAGCGGGTGAAAAACTGTTTTTT; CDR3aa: CASSSGHIAGEKLFF
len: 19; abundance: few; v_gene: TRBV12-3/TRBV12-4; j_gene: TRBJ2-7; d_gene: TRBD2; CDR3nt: TGTGCCAGCATGAAACAGCCGCAACTTACCGGGACTAGCGTGCGGGAGCAGTACTTC; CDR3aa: CASMKQPQLTGTSVREQYF
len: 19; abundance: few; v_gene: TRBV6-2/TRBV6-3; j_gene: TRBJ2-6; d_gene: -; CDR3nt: TGTGCCAGCAGTTACCTCGTCAGAAAGACAGTGACTGGGGCCAACGTCCTGACTTTC; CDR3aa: CASSYLVRKTVTGANVLTF
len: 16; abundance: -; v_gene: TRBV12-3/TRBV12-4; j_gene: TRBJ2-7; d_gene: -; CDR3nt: TGTGCCAGCAGTTTAGCGGGGGCCAGGAGGGGAAACATTCGGTACTTC; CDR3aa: CASSLAGARRGNIRYF
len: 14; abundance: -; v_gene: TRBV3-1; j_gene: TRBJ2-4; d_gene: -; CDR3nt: TGTGCCAGCAGCCGAAAAGGTGGCAAAAACATTCAGTACTTC; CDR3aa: CASSRKGGKNIQYF
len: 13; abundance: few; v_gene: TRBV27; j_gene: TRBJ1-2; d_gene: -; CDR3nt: TGTGCCAGCAGTCCACCGGACATTCGCGGCTACACCTTC; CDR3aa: CASSPPDIRGYTF
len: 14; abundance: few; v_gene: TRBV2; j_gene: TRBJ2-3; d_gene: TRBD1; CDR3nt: TGTGCCAGCAAGGTGGGCAGGGGGACAGATACGCAGTATTTT; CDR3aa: CASKVGRGTDTQYF
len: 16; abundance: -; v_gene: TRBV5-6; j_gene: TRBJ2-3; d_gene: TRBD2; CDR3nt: TGTGCCAGCAGCCGACTAGCGGGAGAACAGGGAGATACGCAGTATTTT; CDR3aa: CASSRLAGEQGDTQYF
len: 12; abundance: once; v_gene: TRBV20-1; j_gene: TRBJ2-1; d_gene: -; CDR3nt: TGCAGCTTAACGGAATCCTACAATGAGCAGTTCTTC; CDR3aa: CSLTESYNEQFF
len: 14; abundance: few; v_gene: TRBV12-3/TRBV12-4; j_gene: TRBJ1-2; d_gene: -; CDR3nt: TGTGCCAGCAGCAACAAGCGGGGGCTATATGGCTACACCTTC; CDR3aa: CASSNKRGLYGYTF
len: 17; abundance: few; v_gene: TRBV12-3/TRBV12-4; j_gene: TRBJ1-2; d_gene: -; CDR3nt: TGTGCCAGCAGCCTCCCTCGGGGGCCCGGTGCGGACTATGGCTACACCTTC; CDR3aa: CASSLPRGPGADYGYTF
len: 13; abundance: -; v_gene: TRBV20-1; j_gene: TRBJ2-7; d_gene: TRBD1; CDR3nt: TGCAGTGCTAGACCTTCAGGGGGCTACGAGCAGTACTTC; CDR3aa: CSARPSGGYEQYF
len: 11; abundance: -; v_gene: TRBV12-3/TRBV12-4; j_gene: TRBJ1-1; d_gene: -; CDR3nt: TGTGCCAGCAGTTTCATAACTGAAGCTTTCTTT; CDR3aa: CASSFITEAFF
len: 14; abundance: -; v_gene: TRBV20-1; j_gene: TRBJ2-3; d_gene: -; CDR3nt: TGCAGTGCAAGTGGGGGGCTAGCCACAGATACGCAGTATTTT; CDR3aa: CSASGGLATDTQYF